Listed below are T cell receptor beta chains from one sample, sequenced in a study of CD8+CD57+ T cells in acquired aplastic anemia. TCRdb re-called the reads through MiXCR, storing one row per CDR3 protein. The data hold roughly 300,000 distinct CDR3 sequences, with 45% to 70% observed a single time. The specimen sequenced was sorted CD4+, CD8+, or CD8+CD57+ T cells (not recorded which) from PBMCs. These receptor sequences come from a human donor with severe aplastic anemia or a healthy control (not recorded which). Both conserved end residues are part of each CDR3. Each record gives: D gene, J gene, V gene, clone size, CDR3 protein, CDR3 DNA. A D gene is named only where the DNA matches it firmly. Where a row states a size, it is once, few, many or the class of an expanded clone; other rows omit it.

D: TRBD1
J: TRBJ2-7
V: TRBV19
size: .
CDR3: CASSPGQGMNYEQYF
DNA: TGTGCCAGTAGTCCCGGACAGGGGATGAACTACGAGCAGTACTTC

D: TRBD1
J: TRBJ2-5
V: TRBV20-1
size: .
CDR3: CSVAQGTETQYF
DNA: TGCAGTGTCGCACAGGGGACAGAGACCCAGTACTTC

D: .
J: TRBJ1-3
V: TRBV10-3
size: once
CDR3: CAISEPTASGNTIYF
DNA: TGTGCCATCAGTGAGCCAACTGCTTCTGGAAACACCATATATTTT

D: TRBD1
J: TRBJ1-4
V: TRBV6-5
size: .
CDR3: CASSLAGTGEKLFF
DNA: TGTGCCAGCAGTTTAGCGGGGACAGGGGAAAAACTGTTTTTT

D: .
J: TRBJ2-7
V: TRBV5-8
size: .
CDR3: CASREQRSVYEQYF
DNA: TGTGCCAGCAGGGAGCAGCGCAGCGTCTACGAGCAGTACTTC

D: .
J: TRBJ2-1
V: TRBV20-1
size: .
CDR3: CSVFYRNEQFF
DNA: TGCAGCGTATTCTACCGCAATGAGCAGTTCTTC

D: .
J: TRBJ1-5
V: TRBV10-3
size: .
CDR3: CAIGSNQPQHF
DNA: TGTGCCATCGGTAGCAATCAGCCCCAGCATTTT

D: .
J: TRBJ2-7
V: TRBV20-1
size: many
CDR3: CSAPSSPEQYF
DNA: TGCAGTGCTCCTTCCAGCCCCGAGCAGTACTTC

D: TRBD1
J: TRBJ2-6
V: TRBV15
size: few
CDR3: CATSKEGTGVAGANVLTF
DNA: TGTGCCACCAGCAAAGAAGGGACAGGGGTAGCCGGGGCCAACGTCCTGACTTTC

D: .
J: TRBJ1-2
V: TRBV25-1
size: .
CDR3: CASSEAWGGDYGYTF
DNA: TGTGCCAGCAGTGAAGCTTGGGGAGGAGACTATGGCTACACCTTC

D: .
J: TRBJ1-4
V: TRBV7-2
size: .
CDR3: CASSHGGQGLEGLEKLFF
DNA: TGTGCCAGCAGCCATGGGGGTCAGGGTTTAGAGGGTTTGGAAAAACTGTTTTTT

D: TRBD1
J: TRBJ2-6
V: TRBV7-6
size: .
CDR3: CASRPGTGFAGANVLTF
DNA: TGTGCCAGCAGGCCCGGGACAGGGTTCGCTGGGGCCAACGTCCTGACTTTC

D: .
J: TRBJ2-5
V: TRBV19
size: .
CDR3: CASSILGVNQETQYF
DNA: TGTGCCAGTAGTATTTTAGGGGTCAACCAAGAGACCCAGTACTTC

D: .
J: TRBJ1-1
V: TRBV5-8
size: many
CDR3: CASSRWGADTEAFF
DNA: TGTGCCAGCAGCCGATGGGGGGCAGACACTGAAGCTTTCTTT

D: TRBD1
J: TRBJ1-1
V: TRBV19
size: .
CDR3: CASSTGQAANTEAFF
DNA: TGTGCCAGTAGTACAGGACAGGCGGCGAACACTGAAGCTTTCTTT

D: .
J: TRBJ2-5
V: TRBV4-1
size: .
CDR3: CASSQVGTRGGQETQYF
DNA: TGCGCCAGCAGCCAAGTTGGGACTCGGGGAGGCCAAGAGACCCAGTACTTC

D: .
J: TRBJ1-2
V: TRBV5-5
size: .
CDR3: CASSQVIGAGVYGYTF
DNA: TGTGCCAGCAGCCAGGTTATTGGGGCCGGAGTCTATGGCTACACCTTC

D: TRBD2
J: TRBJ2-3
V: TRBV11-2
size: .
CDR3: CASSVASGGDTQYF
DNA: TGTGCCAGCAGCGTAGCTAGCGGGGGGGATACGCAGTACTTT

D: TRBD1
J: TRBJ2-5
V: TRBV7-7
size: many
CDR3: CASRLGGQGLETQYF
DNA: TGTGCTAGCAGACTAGGGGGACAGGGTCTAGAGACCCAGTACTTC

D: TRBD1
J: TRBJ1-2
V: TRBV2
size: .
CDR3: CASSEDRGGYTF
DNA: TGTGCCAGCAGCGAAGACAGGGGCGGCTACACCTTC

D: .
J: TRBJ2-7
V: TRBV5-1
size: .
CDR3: CASSFQGSGYEQYF
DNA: TGCGCCAGCAGCTTTCAGGGGAGCGGTTACGAGCAGTACTTC

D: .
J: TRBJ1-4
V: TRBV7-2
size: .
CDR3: CASSLSGDNEKLFF
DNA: TGTGCCAGCAGCCTCTCAGGAGATAATGAAAAACTGTTTTTT

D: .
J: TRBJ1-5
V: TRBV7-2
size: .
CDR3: CASSLTSGAGQPQHF
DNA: TGTGCCAGCAGCTTAACCTCCGGGGCGGGTCAGCCCCAGCATTTT

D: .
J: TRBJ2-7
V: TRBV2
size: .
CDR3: CASRWNGYYEQYF
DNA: TGTGCCAGCAGGTGGAATGGCTACTACGAGCAGTACTTC

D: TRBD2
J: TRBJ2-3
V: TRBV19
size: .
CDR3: CASSRAGEGTDTQYF
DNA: TGTGCCAGTAGTAGGGCGGGAGAAGGCACAGATACGCAGTATTTT

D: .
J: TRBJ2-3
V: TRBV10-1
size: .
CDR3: CASSEGVTQYF
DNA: TGCGCCAGCAGTGAAGGGGTTACGCAGTATTTT

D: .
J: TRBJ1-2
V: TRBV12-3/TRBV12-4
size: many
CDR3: CASSLQRNYGYTF
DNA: TGTGCCAGCAGTTTACAGAGAAACTATGGCTACACCTTC

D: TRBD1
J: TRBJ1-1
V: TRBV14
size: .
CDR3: CASVGRDRGAMNTEAFF
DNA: TGTGCCAGCGTCGGGCGGGACAGGGGAGCAATGAACACTGAAGCTTTCTTT

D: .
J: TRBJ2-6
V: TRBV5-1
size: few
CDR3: CASSTEPGANVLTF
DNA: TGCGCCAGCAGCACGGAGCCCGGGGCCAACGTCCTGACTTTC

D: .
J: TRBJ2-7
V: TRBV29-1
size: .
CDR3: CSVVVGAGEQYF
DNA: TGCAGCGTTGTGGTGGGGGCGGGCGAGCAGTACTTC

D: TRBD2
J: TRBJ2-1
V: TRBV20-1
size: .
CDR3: CSARPTSGAYNEQFF
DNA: TGCAGTGCTAGGCCGACTAGCGGGGCCTACAATGAGCAGTTCTTC

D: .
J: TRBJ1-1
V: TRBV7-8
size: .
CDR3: CASSLAADRRLAFF
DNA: TGTGCCAGCAGCTTAGCGGCTGACAGAAGGTTGGCTTTCTTT

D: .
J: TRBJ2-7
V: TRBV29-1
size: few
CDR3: CSADYRGGPQYF
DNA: TGCAGCGCCGATTACCGTGGGGGGCCGCAGTACTTC

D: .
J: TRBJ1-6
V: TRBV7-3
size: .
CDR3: CASSLTSHF
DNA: TGTGCCAGCAGCTTAACGTCCCACTTT

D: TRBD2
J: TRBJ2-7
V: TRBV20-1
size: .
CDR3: CSAFPGLAGGLYF
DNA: TGCAGTGCTTTCCCGGGACTAGCGGGAGGGCTGTACTTC

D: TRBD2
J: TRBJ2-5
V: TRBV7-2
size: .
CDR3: CTSSGPGTSGGKETQYF
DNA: TGTACCAGCAGCGGTCCCGGGACTAGCGGGGGGAAGGAGACCCAGTACTTC

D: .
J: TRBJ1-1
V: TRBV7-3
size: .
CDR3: CASSFRTSGGSTEAFF
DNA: TGTGCCAGCAGCTTTCGGACTAGCGGGGGGTCCACTGAAGCTTTCTTT

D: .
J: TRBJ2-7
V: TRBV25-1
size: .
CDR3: CASSPVSGEQYF
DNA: TGTGCCAGCAGTCCCGTCTCAGGCGAGCAGTACTTC

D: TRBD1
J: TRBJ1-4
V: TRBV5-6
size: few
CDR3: CASSPWGARDRGDEKLFF
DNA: TGTGCCAGCAGTCCTTGGGGCGCTCGGGACAGGGGTGATGAAAAACTGTTTTTT

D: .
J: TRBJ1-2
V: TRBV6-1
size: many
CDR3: CASSERPTSGYTF
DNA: TGTGCCAGCAGTGAAAGGCCGACCTCTGGCTACACCTTC

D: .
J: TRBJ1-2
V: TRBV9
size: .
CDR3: CASSTRGSWGRNDYGYTF
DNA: TGTGCCAGCAGCACCAGGGGCTCATGGGGAAGGAACGACTACGGCTACACCTTC

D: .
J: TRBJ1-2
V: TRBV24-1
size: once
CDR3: CATSEKAGAGYTF
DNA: TGTGCCACCAGTGAGAAGGCAGGGGCCGGCTACACCTTC

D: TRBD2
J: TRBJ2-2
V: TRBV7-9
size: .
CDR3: CASRVRGSGKANTGELFF
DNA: TGTGCCAGCAGAGTGCGGGGTAGCGGGAAAGCGAACACCGGGGAGCTGTTTTTT

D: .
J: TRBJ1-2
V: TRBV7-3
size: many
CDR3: CASSLRGGVGGYTF
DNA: TGTGCCAGCAGCTTACGCGGAGGAGTAGGTGGCTACACCTTC

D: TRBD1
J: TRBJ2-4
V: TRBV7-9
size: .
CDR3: CASSLGQGVDIQYF
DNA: TGTGCCAGCAGCTTAGGCCAGGGGGTCGACATTCAGTACTTC

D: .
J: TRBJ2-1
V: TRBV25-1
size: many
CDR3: CASSDAGKNEQFF
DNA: TGTGCCAGCAGTGATGCAGGGAAAAATGAGCAGTTCTTC

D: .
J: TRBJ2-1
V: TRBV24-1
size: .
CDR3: CATGASREQFF
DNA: TGTGCCACCGGAGCTTCGAGGGAGCAGTTCTTC

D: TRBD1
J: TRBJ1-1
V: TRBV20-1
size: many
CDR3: CSATDRANTEAFF
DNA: TGCAGTGCTACGGACAGGGCAAACACTGAAGCTTTCTTT

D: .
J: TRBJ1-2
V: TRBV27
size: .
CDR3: CASSPRRQADYGYTF
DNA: TGTGCCAGCAGTCCCCGAAGGCAGGCAGACTATGGCTACACCTTC

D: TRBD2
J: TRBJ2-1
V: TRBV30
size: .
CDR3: CAWKGGGPTSYNEQFF
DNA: TGTGCCTGGAAGGGCGGGGGGCCCACCTCCTACAATGAGCAGTTCTTC

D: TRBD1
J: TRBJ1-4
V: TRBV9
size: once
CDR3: CASSNGDSNEKLFF
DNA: TGTGCCAGCAGCAACGGGGACAGTAATGAAAAACTGTTTTTT

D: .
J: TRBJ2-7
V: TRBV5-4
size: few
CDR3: CATRSWGQDWYEQYF
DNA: TGTGCCACTCGGAGTTGGGGACAAGATTGGTACGAGCAGTACTTC

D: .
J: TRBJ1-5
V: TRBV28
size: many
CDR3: CASSPTGYGDQPQHF
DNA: TGTGCCAGCAGCCCAACAGGGTACGGGGATCAGCCCCAGCATTTT

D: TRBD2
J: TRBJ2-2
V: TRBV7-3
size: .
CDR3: CASSLTRGTGELFF
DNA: TGTGCCAGCAGCTTAACGCGGGGGACCGGGGAGCTGTTTTTT

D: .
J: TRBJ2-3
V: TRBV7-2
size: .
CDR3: CAVGGGNEQYF
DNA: TGTGCCGTAGGGGGAGGCAATGAGCAGTATTTT

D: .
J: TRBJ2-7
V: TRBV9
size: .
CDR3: CASSLGEGAIYEQYF
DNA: TGTGCCAGCAGCCTGGGGGAGGGGGCGATTTACGAGCAGTACTTC

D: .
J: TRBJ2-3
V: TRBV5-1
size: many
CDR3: CASSVTTDTQYF
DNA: TGCGCCAGCAGCGTGACCACAGATACGCAGTATTTT

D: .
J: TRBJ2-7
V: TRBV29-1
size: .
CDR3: CSVGGGRIYEQYF
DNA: TGCAGCGTCGGGGGAGGACGGATCTACGAGCAGTACTTC

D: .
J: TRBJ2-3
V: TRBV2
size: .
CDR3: CASTITPTGHSADTQYF
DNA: TGTGCCAGCACCATCACCCCAACAGGGCATAGCGCAGATACGCAGTATTTT